The 4 T cell receptor beta chains below all came from one sample that was sequenced in a study of shared clonotypes between healthy human individuals. Only in-frame clones appear in the TCRdb table, and some are missing; sequencing was by immunoSEQ multiplex PCR. The sample carries about 680,000 clones, approximately 74% recorded once. The material sequenced was memory CD4+ T cells sorted from blood. Subset noted: CD45RA-negative fraction. All receptors derive from a woman in her twenties or thirties in good health.

The CDR3 nucleotides are TGCGCCAGCAGCTTAGGGACAGGGTATGGCGAGCAGTACTTC. Translating it yields CASSLGTGYGEQYF. The genes are TRBV5-1 and TRBJ2-7; TRBD1 matches 9 bases. The CDR3 has 14 amino acids. The V gene's germline CDR1 is SGHRS and CDR2 YFSETQ. Germline trimming cut 2 bases from V and 6 bases from J; bases unmatched to any gene: 6.

This clone was seen once. This clone may be a read error of a much larger clone one base away. The V call is TRBV7-3, the J call TRBJ1-1; D possibly corresponds to TRBD1 (6 bases). V lost 5 bases, J lost 3 bases, and 10 bases lay in between. Germline loops: CDR1 SGHTA, CDR2 FQGTGA. The CDR3 covers 13 residues. The chain's CDR3 is CASSRQVDTEAFF. The CDR3 DNA sequence: TGTGCCAGCAGCCGACAGGTGGACACTGAAGCTTTCTTT.

This chain uses TRBV6-1 with TRBJ2-5, with D possibly called TRBD1 or TRBD2 (7 bases each). CDR3 length: 15 residues. Germline V gene sequence: CDR1 MNHNS, CDR2 SASEGT. Trimming shortened V by 2 bases and J by 2 bases, and 12 bases separated the two germline ends. CDR3 sequence (DNA): TGTGCCAGCAGTGAACAGGGGGGGGATCAAGAGACCCAGTACTTC. This gives the protein CASSEQGGDQETQYF.

The table lists this clone with a few counts. The rearrangement links TRBV7-2 to TRBJ2-3; D not certain. This CDR3 comprises 15 residues. The V gene's germline CDR1 is SGHTA and CDR2 FQGNSA. V lost 2 bases to trimming and J lost 3 bases, with 12 bases between them. CDR3 in DNA: TGTGCCAGCAGCTTACACACGCTGGGGACAGATACGCAGTATTTT. It translates to CASSLHTLGTDTQYF.